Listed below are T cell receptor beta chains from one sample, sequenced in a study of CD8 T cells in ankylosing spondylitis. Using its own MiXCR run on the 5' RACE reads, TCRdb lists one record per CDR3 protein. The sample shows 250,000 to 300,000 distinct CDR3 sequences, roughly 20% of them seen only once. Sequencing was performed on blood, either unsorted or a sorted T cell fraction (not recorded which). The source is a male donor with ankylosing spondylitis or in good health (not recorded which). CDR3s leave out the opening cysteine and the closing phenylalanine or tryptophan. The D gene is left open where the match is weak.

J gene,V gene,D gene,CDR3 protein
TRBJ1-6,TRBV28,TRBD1,ASSFVDPGQPFYNSPLH
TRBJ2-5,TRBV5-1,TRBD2,ASSLMTSGGAGETQY
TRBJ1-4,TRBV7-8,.,ASSLQLEGEKLF
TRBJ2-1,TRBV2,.,ASRVERSYNEQF
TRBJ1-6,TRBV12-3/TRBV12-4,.,AVKRGALLH
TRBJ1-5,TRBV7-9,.,ASSGERGAHYSNQYQH
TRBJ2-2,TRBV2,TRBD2,ASSDRLAGGPPF
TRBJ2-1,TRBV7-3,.,ASSLNPGLDYNEQF
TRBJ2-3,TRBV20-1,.,SAGSSADTQY
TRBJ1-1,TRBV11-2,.,ASSFDAGTEAF
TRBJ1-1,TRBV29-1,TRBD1,SVGQGLTEAF
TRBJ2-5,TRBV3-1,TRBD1,ASSHNDRDSDWETQY
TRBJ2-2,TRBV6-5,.,ASSYKGPNTGELF
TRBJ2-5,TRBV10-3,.,AISESVLISGTQY
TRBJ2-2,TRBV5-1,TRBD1,ASSLVVPGQGTGELF
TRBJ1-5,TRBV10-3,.,AISARSNQPQH